The clone carrying this T cell receptor (beta chain) has a handful of counts. This record belongs to a study of T-cell reconstitution after alpha-beta-depleted transplantation in children. V shed 2 bases and J shed 0 bases, with 5 bases lying between them. The length of the CDR3 is 13 residues. Germline CDR1 and CDR2: MDHEN and SYDVKM. Unique molecular identifiers featured in how the TCRbeta library was prepared. TCRdb reprocessed the PCR reads via MiXCR and lists one record per CDR3 protein. The data show 500,000 to 600,000 distinct CDR3 sequences, around 17% seen once. Sequencing used PBMCs from the stem cell graft donor, obtained from the stem cell graft. This receptor was identified in a human donor who donated a stem cell graft to a child with acute lymphoblastic leukemia. The chain employs TRBV28 and TRBJ2-7, with D tentatively TRBD2 (5 bases). The CDR3 DNA reads as TGTGCCAGCAGTTTACGGGACTCCTACGAGCAGTACTTC. Translation gives CASSLRDSYEQYF.